Given below is one T cell receptor (beta chain) in context. These data belong to a study of blood T cell repertoires in COVID-19. On the study more broadly: PBMCs, B-cell-depleted T cells, or T cells were the source of the cDNA or gDNA that made up the material.

All enrollees were roughly 18 to 100 years old and from fewer than 25 US areas. Method: immunoSEQ multiplex PCR; TCRdb's copy keeps in-frame clones and lacks some. Counted here are a few hundred thousand clones, approximately 88% occurring once; the ten biggest clones make up about a tenth. Sequenced input: PBMCs or T cells enriched from blood (not recorded which). The receptor was derived from a man aged 18 to 30 with acute COVID-19.

The CDR3 bases are TGCGCCAGCAGCTTGGTGCTAGCGGGAGTGTCAGATACGCAGTATTTT. Its translation: CASSLVLAGVSDTQYF. The chain uses TRBV5-1 and TRBJ2-3, with 10 positions matching TRBD2. Trimming at V came to 0 bases and at J to 4 bases, leaving 5 bases not matched to a gene. The CDR3 contains 16 residues. CDR1 is SGHRS, CDR2 YFSETQ, per germline.